Each of the 9 T cell receptor beta chains below was sequenced from the same sample in a study of molecular identifiers for immune sequencing clone quantification (dated by TCRdb to the late 2010s). Receptor libraries were prepared by PCR. TCRdb records NextSeq 500 as the sequencer. Using fastp trimming at Q25 and MiXCR clonotype assembly, TCRdb reanalyzed the public sequencing data and kept in-frame beta chains. Every entry covers one CDR3 protein and lists the most common genes and DNA from its rows. The sample records approximately 8,000 distinct CDR3 sequences, about a third of which are singletons. 7% of the sample comes from the top ten. The material sequenced was naive CD8+ T cells from blood, with Jurkat cell RNA spiked in. In the paper's terms, the cell subset or site label means: FACS-sorted CD8+CD4-CCR7+CD45RA+ naive T cells. Receptor source: a human donor in good health. Some libraries in this study had Jurkat cell RNA spiked in.

The gene calls are TRBV10-3 and TRBJ2-3, with 12 bases that match TRBD2. V shed 4 bases and J 1 base; nucleotides not matched to a gene: 6. This CDR3 has 17 amino acids. Looked up from germline, CDR1 is ENHRY and CDR2 is SYGVKD. CDR3 bases: TGTGCCATCAGTGGAGATAGGACTAGCGGGGGCACAGATACGCAGTATTTT. This translates into CAISGDRTSGGTDTQYF.

CDR3 bases: TGTGCCATCAGGCCGGACATAGACTACGAGCAGTACTTC. Protein product: CAIRPDIDYEQYF. The chain employs TRBV10-3 and TRBJ2-7; D perhaps matches TRBD1 (5 bases). The CDR3 is made up of 13 amino acids. Per germline, CDR1 ENHRY and CDR2 SYGVKD. V shed 6 bases and J shed 3 bases, with 12 bases lying between them.

This clonotype appeared a few times. This sequence joins TRBV27 and TRBJ1-4, with 8 bases aligning to TRBD1. J gave up 5 bases and V 2 bases, and 4 bases lay outside the gene matches. Germline V CDR1 and CDR2: MNHEY, SMNVEV (reference sequence). The CDR3 consists of 15 residues. CDR3: CASSLGGQENEKLFF. In DNA, the CDR3 is TGTGCCAGCAGTTTAGGGGGACAGGAAAATGAAAAACTGTTTTTT.

The chain carries TRBV20-1 and TRBJ1-5, with D tentatively TRBD1 (6 bases). V lost 5 bases and J 8 bases, leaving 28 bases between the germline ends. CDR3 size: 17 residues. The germline CDR1 and CDR2 sequences are DFQATT and SNEGSKA (reference sequence). CDR3 coding DNA: TGCAGTGCTCGAAACGTTGACAGGAAAATAATTCATGAGCCCCAGCATTTT. Translation: CSARNVDRKIIHEPQHF.

In its sample, this clonotype was seen a few times. The chain combines TRBV24-1 with TRBJ2-3; perhaps TRBD1 as D (6 bases). V dropped 4 bases and J dropped 2 bases, with 15 bases sitting between them. Germline-derived CDR1 and CDR2 are KGHDR and SFDVKD. There are 16 residues in the CDR3. CDR3 loop: CATSDFRQDHTDTQYF. Here the CDR3 DNA reads TGTGCCACCAGTGACTTCCGACAGGACCACACAGATACGCAGTATTTT.

The chain couples TRBV7-8 to TRBJ2-1; 12 nucleotides line up with TRBD2. There are 16 residues in the CDR3. The junction had 14 bases not matched to a gene; V was cut back by 3 bases and J by 14 bases. CDR1 and CDR2 (germline): SGHVS, FQNEAQ. The CDR3 DNA reads TGTGCCAGCAGCTTCCGACTAGCGGGAGTGAAGGGTCTTGAGTTCTTC. Amino acid sequence: CASSFRLAGVKGLEFF.

This clonotype was observed a few times. The chain combines TRBV20-1 with TRBJ1-2; the D is unclear. The CDR3 runs to 17 residues. The germline V gene has CDR1 DFQATT and CDR2 SNEGSKA (reference sequence). The V gene lost 0 bases and the J gene lost 2 bases, with 19 bases spanning the gap. The CDR3 loop is CSARDLDSRRTNYGYTF. CDR3 coding DNA: TGCAGTGCTAGAGATCTAGATTCCCGCCGAACCAACTATGGCTACACCTTC.

This clonotype was seen once. This may come from a read error, since a much larger clone is one base off. The chain couples TRBV4-2 to TRBJ2-7; the D is unclear. The CDR3 is 12 amino acids. Trimming removed 3 bases at V and 9 bases at J, with 12 bases between. The germline gives CDR1 LGHNA, CDR2 YNFKEQ. Here the CDR3 DNA reads TGTGCCAGCAGCCATTTTGGCCGCGGGCAGTACTTC. Protein: CASSHFGRGQYF.

This clonotype was counted only a few times. J is TRBJ1-1 and V is TRBV10-3; D is unclear. The CDR3 length is 14 residues. Germline loops: CDR1 ENHRY, CDR2 SYGVKD. Trimming removed 2 bases from V and 4 bases from J, with 11 bases in between. The chain's CDR3 is CAISERRDGTEAFF. CDR3 nucleotides: TGTGCCATCAGTGAGCGGCGGGATGGCACTGAAGCTTTCTTT.